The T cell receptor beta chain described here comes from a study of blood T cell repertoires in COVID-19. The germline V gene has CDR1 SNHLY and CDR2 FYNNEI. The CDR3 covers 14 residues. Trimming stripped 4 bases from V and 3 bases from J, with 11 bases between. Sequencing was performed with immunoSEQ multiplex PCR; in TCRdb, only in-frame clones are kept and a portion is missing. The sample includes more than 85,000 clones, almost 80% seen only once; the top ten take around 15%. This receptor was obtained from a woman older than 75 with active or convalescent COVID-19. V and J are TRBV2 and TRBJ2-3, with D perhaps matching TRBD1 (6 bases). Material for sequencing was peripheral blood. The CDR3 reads CASSVTGRTDTQYF. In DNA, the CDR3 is TGTGCCAGCAGTGTGACAGGAAGGACAGATACGCAGTATTTT.